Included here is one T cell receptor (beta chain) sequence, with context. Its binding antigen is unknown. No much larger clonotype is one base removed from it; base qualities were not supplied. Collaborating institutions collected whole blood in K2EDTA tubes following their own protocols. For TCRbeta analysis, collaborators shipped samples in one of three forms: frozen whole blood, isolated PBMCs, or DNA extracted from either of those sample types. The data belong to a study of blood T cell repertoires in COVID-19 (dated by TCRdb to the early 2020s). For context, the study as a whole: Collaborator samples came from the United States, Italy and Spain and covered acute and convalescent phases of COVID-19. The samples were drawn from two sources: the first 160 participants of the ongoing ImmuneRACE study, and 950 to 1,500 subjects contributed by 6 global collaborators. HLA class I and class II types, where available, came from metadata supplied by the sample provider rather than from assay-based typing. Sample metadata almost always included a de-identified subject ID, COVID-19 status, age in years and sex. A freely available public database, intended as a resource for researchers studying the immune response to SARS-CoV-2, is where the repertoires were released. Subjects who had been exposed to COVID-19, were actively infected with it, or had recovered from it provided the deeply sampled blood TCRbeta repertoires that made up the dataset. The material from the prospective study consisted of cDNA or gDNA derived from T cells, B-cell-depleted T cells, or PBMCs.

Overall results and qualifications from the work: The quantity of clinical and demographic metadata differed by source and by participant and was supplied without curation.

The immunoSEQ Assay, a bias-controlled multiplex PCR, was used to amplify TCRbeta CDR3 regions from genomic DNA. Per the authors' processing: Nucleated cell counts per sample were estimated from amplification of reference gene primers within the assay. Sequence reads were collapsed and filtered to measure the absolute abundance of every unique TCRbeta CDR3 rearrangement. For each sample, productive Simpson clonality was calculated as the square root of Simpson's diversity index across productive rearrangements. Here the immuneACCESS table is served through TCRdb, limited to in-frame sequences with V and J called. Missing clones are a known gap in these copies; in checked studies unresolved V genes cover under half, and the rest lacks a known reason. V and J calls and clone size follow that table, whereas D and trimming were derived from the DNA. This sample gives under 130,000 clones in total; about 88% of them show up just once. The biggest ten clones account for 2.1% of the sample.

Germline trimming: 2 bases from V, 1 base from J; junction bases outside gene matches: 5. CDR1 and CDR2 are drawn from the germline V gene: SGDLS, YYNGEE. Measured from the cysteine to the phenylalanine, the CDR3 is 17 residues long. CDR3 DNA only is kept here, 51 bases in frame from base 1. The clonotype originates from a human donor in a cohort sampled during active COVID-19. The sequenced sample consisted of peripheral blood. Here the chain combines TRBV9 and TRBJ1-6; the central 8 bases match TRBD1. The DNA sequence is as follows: TGTGCCAGCAGCGTCGGACAGGGACGATCCTATAATTCACCCCTCCACTTT. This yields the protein CASSVGQGRSYNSPLHF.